Below, 28 T cell receptor beta chains from the same sample are listed, as sequenced in a study of T cells in Graves' hyperthyroidism and ophthalmopathy. Amplified TCR beta CDR3 regions came from RNA transcripts. HTBI primers were employed in a first-round RT-PCR of the TCR CDR3. One entry per CDR3 protein, called by TCRdb with MiXCR from the multiplex PCR reads. The sample consists of 490,000 or so distinct CDR3 sequences, approximately 23% of them appearing once. The sample taken for sequencing was blood. Source of these receptors: a woman in her sixties or seventies with Graves' ophthalmopathy.

The chain carries TRBV7-2 and TRBJ2-5; no clear D. Trimming stripped 1 base from V and 2 bases from J, with 11 bases between. From germline, CDR1 is SGHTA and CDR2 FQGNSA. The CDR3 spans 15 residues. The chain's CDR3 is CASSLGPGWQETQYF. CDR3 sequence (DNA): TGTGCCAGCAGCTTAGGGCCGGGTTGGCAAGAGACCCAGTACTTC.

The V call is TRBV3-1, the J call TRBJ2-1, with TRBD2 identical over 7 bases. Trimming took 6 bases from V and 2 from J; bases not matched to a gene: 22. Per the germline V gene, CDR1 is LGHDT and CDR2 is YNNKEL (reference sequence). The length of the CDR3 is 20 residues. CDR3 in amino acids: CASSPTRSGFTRKTYNEQFF. DNA of the CDR3: TGTGCCAGCAGTCCGACCCGTAGCGGGTTTACCCGAAAAACCTACAATGAGCAGTTCTTC.

The V call is TRBV7-3, the J call TRBJ2-3, with 11 bases that match TRBD2. J gave up 4 bases and V 3 bases, and 12 bases lay outside the gene matches. The CDR3 is 18 amino acids. Germline CDR1 and CDR2: SGHTA and FQGTGA. The CDR3 DNA is TGTGCCAGCAGCTTGTTTGGGCCCGGGACTAGCGGTTCAGATACGCAGTATTTT. Translating it yields CASSLFGPGTSGSDTQYF.

The CDR3 loop is CASISYEQYF. In DNA, the CDR3 is TGTGCCAGCATCTCCTACGAGCAGTACTTC. The V and J genes are TRBV7-2 and TRBJ2-7; no reliable D call. The CDR3 is 10 residues long. The germline V and J ends were trimmed by 7 bases and 0 bases, with 1 base remaining between them. The germline V gene has CDR1 SGHTA and CDR2 FQGNSA.

This clonotype was seen only a few times. The rearrangement joins TRBV6-4 to TRBJ2-5; 7 bases line up with TRBD1. The V gene's germline CDR1 is MRHNA and CDR2 SNTAGT. The CDR3 consists of 16 residues. V was pared by 4 bases and J by 0 bases, with 8 bases of the junction left unmatched. The chain's CDR3 is CASSATGVGYQETQYF. The CDR3 nucleotides are TGTGCCAGCAGTGCTACAGGGGTGGGATACCAAGAGACCCAGTACTTC.

This sequence joins TRBV30 and TRBJ1-3; D remains ambiguous. V was pared by 2 bases and J by 4 bases, with 6 bases between. The germline gives CDR1 GTSNPN, CDR2 SVGIG (reference sequence). The CDR3 has 12 residues. The CDR3 sequence is CAWSRRGNTIYF. In DNA form, the CDR3 reads TGTGCCTGGAGTAGGAGAGGAAACACCATATATTTT.

The V gene is TRBV27, the J gene TRBJ1-5, with D maybe TRBD1 (5 bases). Trimming removed 2 bases at V and 10 bases at J, with 9 bases between. The CDR3 runs 12 residues. Germline V gene lookup returns CDR1 MNHEY and CDR2 SMNVEV (reference sequence). The CDR3 DNA follows: TGTGCCAGCAGTTTAAACGGGGGTCCCCAGCATTTT. Translating it yields CASSLNGGPQHF.

J is TRBJ1-5 and V is TRBV7-9; 8 nucleotides line up with TRBD1. CDR1 is SEHNR and CDR2 is FQNEAQ in the germline V gene (reference sequence). CDR3 length equals 15 residues. V lost 5 bases to trimming and J lost 7 bases; unmatched junction nucleotides: 10. The CDR3 nucleotides read TGTGCCAGCAGCGGGGGAGATGACAGGGGACAGCCCCAGCATTTT. Amino acids: CASSGGDDRGQPQHF.

This clonotype has just a few counts. This chain connects TRBV7-2 to TRBJ2-1, with 16 nucleotides matching TRBD2. The CDR3 has 18 amino acids. From germline, CDR1 is SGHTA and CDR2 FQGNSA. J lost 0 bases, V lost 5 bases, and 4 bases had no gene match. In nucleotides, the CDR3 is TGTGCCAGCAGCCCCGGGACTAGCGGGAGGGTCTCCTACAATGAGCAGTTCTTC. This gives the protein CASSPGTSGRVSYNEQFF.

This chain connects TRBV20-1 to TRBJ2-1; weak D call: TRBD2 (5 bases). The V end lost 0 bases, the J end lost 7 bases, and 16 bases lay between the germline ends. Germline V gene data show CDR1 as DFQATT and CDR2 as SNEGSKA (reference sequence). The CDR3 contains 15 residues. The CDR3 sequence is CSARDLGEPINEQFF. Here the CDR3 DNA reads TGCAGTGCTAGAGATCTTGGGGAGCCCATAAATGAGCAGTTCTTC.

The chain combines TRBV6-1 with TRBJ2-5; the D call may be TRBD1 or TRBD2 (5 bases each). V lost 1 base and J 2 bases, leaving 11 bases between the germline ends. Germline loops: CDR1 MNHNS, CDR2 SASEGT. The CDR3 runs to 15 residues. CDR3 protein: CASSEVWGWQETQYF. The CDR3 bases are TGTGCCAGCAGTGAAGTTTGGGGGTGGCAAGAGACCCAGTACTTC.

This clonotype appeared a few times. The chain recombines TRBV5-1 with TRBJ1-1; possible D gene TRBD1, 6 bases. This CDR3 is 13 amino acids long. V was trimmed by 4 bases and J by 4 bases, leaving 11 bases between them. Per the germline V gene, CDR1 is SGHRS and CDR2 is YFSETQ. CDR3 amino acids: CASSNTGRTEAFF. CDR3 DNA sequence: TGCGCCAGCAGCAATACAGGGCGCACTGAAGCTTTCTTT.

This clonotype came up many times. The chain couples TRBV2 to TRBJ2-7; D uncertain. This CDR3 contains 16 residues. Germline V gene data show CDR1 as SNHLY and CDR2 as FYNNEI. V was pared by 5 bases and J by 3 bases, with 20 bases between. CDR3 nucleotide sequence: TGTGCCAGCAGTAAGGTCGGGCAGGATCCCCTCTACGAGCAGTACTTC. The encoded protein is CASSKVGQDPLYEQYF.

This clonotype was counted only a few times. The rearrangement joins TRBV29-1 to TRBJ1-2, with D uncertain. V gave up 0 bases and J gave up 6 bases, with 8 bases separating them. This CDR3 is built from 12 residues. Germline lookup yields CDR1 SQVTM and CDR2 ANQGSEA. CDR3 amino acids: CSVEDPSNGYTF. For the CDR3, the DNA is TGCAGCGTTGAAGATCCCTCTAATGGCTACACCTTC.

The sample holds a few counts of this clonotype. The CDR3 nucleotides read TGCAGTGCTAGTCACAGTCGATCTGGCACCGGGGAGCTGTTTTTT. Translating it yields CSASHSRSGTGELFF. This chain uses TRBV20-1 with TRBJ2-2; unclear D gene. CDR1 DFQATT and CDR2 SNEGSKA come from the germline V gene (reference sequence). With 3 bases removed from V and 4 bases from J, the gap between germline ends came to 15 bases. CDR3 size: 15 residues.

Regarding this clonotype: Lacking the conserved final phenylalanine or tryptophan, this CDR3 likely reflects a read error. The chain joins TRBV6-2 or TRBV6-3 to TRBJ2-7; 10 bases are a match to TRBD2. This CDR3 contains 14 residues. Germline lookup yields CDR1 MNHEY and CDR2 SVGEGT. V shed 7 bases and J 5 bases; nucleotides not matched to a gene: 8. The CDR3 bases are TGTGCCAGCAAGTTTCTAGCGGGAGTCCACGAGCAGTACCTC. It encodes CASKFLAGVHEQYL.

J is TRBJ2-7 and V is TRBV6-1; 8 bases fit TRBD2. The V segment lost 5 bases and the J segment 5 bases; nucleotides outside the gene matches: 8. The CDR3 is 14 residues long. Per the germline V gene, CDR1 is MNHNS and CDR2 is SASEGT. Written as DNA, the CDR3 is TGTGCCAGCAGTTTCCGACTAGCGAGCGACGAGCAGTACTTC. It is translated as CASSFRLASDEQYF.

This clonotype has more than one count but fewer than ten. V and J are TRBV24-1 and TRBJ2-7, with a possible D match to TRBD1 (5 bases). The CDR3 has 13 residues. The germline CDR1 and CDR2 sequences are KGHDR and SFDVKD. Trimming shortened V by 3 bases and J by 3 bases, and 8 bases separated the two germline ends. The CDR3 sequence: CATSDRTGYEQYF. The CDR3, as DNA: TGTGCCACCAGTGATCGTACAGGCTACGAGCAGTACTTC.

This rearrangement joins TRBV5-8 to TRBJ1-5; TRBD1 matches 7 bases. In germline, CDR1 is SGHTS, CDR2 YDEGEE. V lost 6 bases and J lost 5; bases outside the gene matches: 8. CDR3 size: 14 residues. This chain's CDR3 is CASNHRGPDQPQHF. The CDR3 DNA sequence: TGTGCCAGCAACCACAGGGGCCCTGATCAGCCCCAGCATTTT.

The chain employs TRBV6-1 and TRBJ1-5; D is perhaps TRBD1 (5 bases). Germline CDR1 is MNHNS and CDR2 is SASEGT. CDR3 length: 13 amino acids. V was clipped by 4 bases and J by 5 bases, with 9 bases between them. CDR3 DNA: TGTGCCAGCAGTGGACAGAGGGATCAGCCCCAGCATTTT. Translating gives CASSGQRDQPQHF.

Here the CDR3 reads CASSFPIRTSGGLAQYF. In DNA form, the CDR3 reads TGTGCCAGCAGTTTCCCAATTCGGACTAGCGGAGGGCTTGCGCAGTATTTT. The rearrangement joins TRBV6-2 or TRBV6-3 to TRBJ2-3; 10 bases fit TRBD2. Germline values: CDR1 MNHEY, CDR2 SVGEGT. CDR3 length: 17 residues. V shed 4 bases, J shed 10 bases, and the junction held 17 bases outside the gene matches.

The chain couples TRBV10-3 to TRBJ1-4; 7 nucleotides line up with TRBD1. This CDR3 has 15 amino acids. Germline loops: CDR1 ENHRY, CDR2 SYGVKD. V lost 3 bases to trimming and J lost 4 bases; unmatched junction nucleotides: 5. The CDR3 DNA sequence: TGTGCCATCAGTGACCGGGACAGAGTTAATGAAAAACTGTTTTTT. This sequence encodes CAISDRDRVNEKLFF.

The CDR3 protein is CATAFFRGTRETQYF. DNA for the CDR3: TGTGCCACCGCCTTCTTTCGGGGGACAAGAGAGACCCAGTACTTC. The V and J genes are TRBV6-2 or TRBV6-3 and TRBJ2-5; D may be TRBD1 or TRBD2 (6 bases each). Germline V gene sequence: CDR1 MNHEY, CDR2 SVGEGT. This CDR3 is 15 amino acids long. The ends were cut back, 10 bases at V and 4 bases at J, with 22 bases in the middle.

The chain is built from TRBV19 and TRBJ2-3; 7 bases are a match to TRBD2. V lost 7 bases to trimming and J lost 4 bases; unmatched junction nucleotides: 5. This CDR3 region has 13 residues. Germline CDR1 LNHDA, CDR2 SQIVND (reference sequence). DNA of the CDR3: TGTGCCAGTATGGGAGGGGCGGCAGATACGCAGTATTTT. It is translated as CASMGGAADTQYF.

The chain joins TRBV4-1 to TRBJ1-2; D gene ambiguous. Germline-derived CDR1 and CDR2 are MGHRA and YSYEKL. The CDR3 runs 13 residues. Trimming pared 6 bases from V and 5 bases from J, leaving 13 bases between. CDR3 region: CASRDNAFYGYTF. The CDR3 bases are TGCGCCAGCAGGGATAACGCGTTTTATGGCTACACCTTC.

This clonotype has ten or more counts. This chain joins TRBV2 and TRBJ2-4; tentatively, D is TRBD1 (5 bases). CDR1 is SNHLY and CDR2 is FYNNEI in the germline V gene. The V end was cut by 8 bases, the J end by 3 bases, with 17 bases between. CDR3 length: 15 residues. The CDR3 loop is CASSRMTEVKNIQYF. The CDR3 nucleotides are TGTGCCAGCTCGAGAATGACAGAGGTCAAAAACATTCAGTACTTC.

Only one count was recorded for this clonotype. V gene TRBV10-3 combines with J gene TRBJ1-2; TRBD1 agrees at 10 bases. The CDR3 is 15 residues long. Germline CDR1 reads ENHRY; CDR2 reads SYGVKD. The trim removed 2 bases at V and 3 bases at J, leaving 3 bases unmatched. Here the CDR3 DNA reads TGTGCCATCAGTGAGATGACAGGGGGCGACTATGGCTACACCTTC. Protein sequence: CAISEMTGGDYGYTF.

This clonotype came up a few times. The V gene is TRBV13, the J gene TRBJ2-1; no reliable D call. The CDR3 runs to 13 residues. With 0 bases removed from V and 6 bases from J, the gap between germline ends came to 6 bases. CDR1 and CDR2 (germline): PRHDT, FYEKMQ (reference sequence). This chain's CDR3 is CASSLGTPNEQFF. The CDR3 DNA is TGTGCCAGCAGCTTAGGAACTCCCAATGAGCAGTTCTTC. The full variable domain, completed using reference TRBV13 and TRBJ2-1, is AAGVIQSPRHLIKEKRETATLKCYPIPRHDTVYWYQQGPGQDPQFLISFYEKMQSDKGSIPDRFSAQQFSDYHSELNMSSLELGDSALYFCASSLGTPNEQFFGPGTRLTVL.